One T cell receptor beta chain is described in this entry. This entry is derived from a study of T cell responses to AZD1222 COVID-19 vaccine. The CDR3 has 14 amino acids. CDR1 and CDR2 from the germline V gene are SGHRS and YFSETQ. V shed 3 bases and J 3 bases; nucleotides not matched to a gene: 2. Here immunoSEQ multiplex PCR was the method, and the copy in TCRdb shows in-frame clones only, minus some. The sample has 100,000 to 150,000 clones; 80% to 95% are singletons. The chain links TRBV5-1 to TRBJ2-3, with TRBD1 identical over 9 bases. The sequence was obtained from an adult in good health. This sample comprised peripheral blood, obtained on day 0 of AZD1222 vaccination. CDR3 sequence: CASSSGQGTDTQYF. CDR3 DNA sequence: TGCGCCAGCAGCTCAGGACAGGGGACAGATACGCAGTATTTT.